These T cell receptor beta chains were read from a single sample in a study of cytomegalovirus exposure and HLA in healthy donors. Method: immunoSEQ multiplex PCR; TCRdb's copy keeps in-frame clones and lacks some. The table lists roughly 110,000 clones, with 3.7% in the top ten. The sequencing input was PBMCs. These receptors were collected from a man aged 25-45 years in good health and CMV-seronegative. Each CDR3 is given with its conserved first and last residue. The order of the fields is D gene, J gene, V gene, CDR3 DNA, CDR3 protein. A D gene is named only where the DNA matches it firmly.

>.|TRBJ2-7|TRBV6-1
TGTGCCAGCACCGGACTTCGCTACGAGCAGTACTTC
CASTGLRYEQYF
>TRBD1|TRBJ1-4|TRBV7-2
TGTGCCAGCAGCTTAGTTTCACAGGGGCGGGAAAAACTGTTTTTT
CASSLVSQGREKLFF
>TRBD1|TRBJ1-2|TRBV6-1
TGTGCCAGCAGAGAGACAGGGATTAACTATGGCTACACCTTC
CASRETGINYGYTF
>TRBD1|TRBJ1-1|TRBV25-1
TGTGCCAGCATTACGTCAGGGGGCACTGAAGCTTTCTTT
CASITSGGTEAFF
>.|TRBJ1-6|TRBV6-1
TGTGCCAGCGGATGGGGGGAGGGGCTTTCACCCCTCCACTTT
CASGWGEGLSPLHF
>TRBD2|TRBJ2-7|TRBV5-6
TGTGCCAGCAGCTTGCAGCCAGCGGGGGTTCTGTACGAGCAGTACTTC
CASSLQPAGVLYEQYF
>TRBD2|TRBJ2-5|TRBV19
TGTGCCAGTAGTGTAACTAGCGGGGGAGAGACCCAGTACTTC
CASSVTSGGETQYF
>.|TRBJ2-3|TRBV6-5
TGTGCCAGCGGTTTATCGGACAGACGCACAGATACGCAGTATTTT
CASGLSDRRTDTQYF
>.|TRBJ2-3|TRBV29-1
TGCAGCGTCACCACGGGACAAGACGGTCAAGATACGCAGTATTTT
CSVTTGQDGQDTQYF
>TRBD1|TRBJ1-5|TRBV6-5
TGTGCCAGCACCCTGGGACAGGGCCATCAGCCCCAGCATTTT
CASTLGQGHQPQHF
>TRBD1|TRBJ2-3|TRBV12-5
TGTGCTAGTGGTTCCGGACAGGGGATAGGGGATACGCAGTATTTT
CASGSGQGIGDTQYF
>.|TRBJ1-2|TRBV7-3
TGTGCCAGCAGCTCCGCGGGGGGGGCGAGTGGCTACACCTTC
CASSSAGGASGYTF
>TRBD1|TRBJ2-7|TRBV11-3
TGTGCCAGCCGTGTAACCCCAACCCTGAGGACAGGGAACTCCTACGAGCAGTACTTC
CASRVTPTLRTGNSYEQYF
>TRBD2|TRBJ2-3|TRBV7-8
TGTGCCAGCAGCTTCCTGGGACTAGCGGCCTTAGCGGCAGATACGCAGTATTTT
CASSFLGLAALAADTQYF
>TRBD2|TRBJ2-5|TRBV19
TGTGCCAGTAGTGGTCTAGCGGGGGTCCAAGAGACCCAGTACTTC
CASSGLAGVQETQYF
>TRBD1|TRBJ2-7|TRBV5-1
TGCGCCAGCAGACCCGGCCGGGACAGGGTCTACGAGCAGTACTTC
CASRPGRDRVYEQYF
>.|TRBJ2-2|TRBV5-1
TGCGCCAGCACCCTAGGGGCGCCGAACACCGGGGAGCTGTTTTTT
CASTLGAPNTGELFF
>TRBD2|TRBJ2-3|TRBV6-1
TGTGCCAGCAGTGGACTAGCGGGGGGGCCAGATACGCAGTATTTT
CASSGLAGGPDTQYF
>TRBD2|TRBJ2-7|TRBV7-6
TGTGCCAGCAGCCCCGGGGAGGGATGGTACGAGCAGTACTTC
CASSPGEGWYEQYF
>TRBD1|TRBJ1-4|TRBV5-4
TGTGCCAGCAGCTCCCAGAAGGACAGGGCAGCTGAAAAACTGTTTTTT
CASSSQKDRAAEKLFF
>TRBD2|TRBJ2-5|TRBV18
TGTGCCAGCTCACCGACTAGCGGGGTACAGAACTTC
CASSPTSGVQNF
>.|TRBJ1-6|TRBV19
TGTGCCAGTAGTATCGGCTCCTATAATTCACCCCTCCACTTT
CASSIGSYNSPLHF
>.|TRBJ1-5|TRBV5-1
TGCGCCAGCAGCTTAGGGGGGGGAAGTCAGCCCCAGCATTTT
CASSLGGGSQPQHF
>.|TRBJ2-7|TRBV6-6
TGTGCCAGCAGCCCGGACATGGACTACGAGCAGTACTTC
CASSPDMDYEQYF
>TRBD2|TRBJ2-5|TRBV10-3
TGTGCCATCAGTACCAAATGGACTAGCGGGGAGGAGACCCAGTACTTC
CAISTKWTSGEETQYF
>TRBD1|TRBJ1-5|TRBV6-5
TGTGCCAGCAGACTTAATGGACAGGGGGATCAGCCCCAGCATTTT
CASRLNGQGDQPQHF
>TRBD2|TRBJ2-2|TRBV7-2
TGTGCCAGCAGCCTACTTAATGTGATAGCGGGGGGCCCCGGGGAGCTGTTTTTT
CASSLLNVIAGGPGELFF
>TRBD1|TRBJ1-6|TRBV5-1
TGCGCCAGCAGCTTCTCTCCCGGGACAGCTGAGCCCCTCCACTTT
CASSFSPGTAEPLHF
>.|TRBJ1-2|TRBV5-1
TGCGCCAGCAGCTTGGCAGGCTCCCACTCCAACTATGGCTACACCTTC
CASSLAGSHSNYGYTF